The TCR beta chain under discussion was sequenced for a study of T cell responses to AZD1222 COVID-19 vaccine. Data came from immunoSEQ multiplex PCR; TCRdb stores just in-frame clones and leaves some out. The table lists about 73,000 clones, approximately 92% of them singletons, with about 9.3% in the top ten. V was cut by 0 bases and J by 4 bases, with 15 bases left in between. Germline V lookup: CDR1 MNHEY, CDR2 SVGAGI. This CDR3 region has 16 residues. With respect to this clone: The target antigen is unknown.

Study-level points and caveats: Without day 14 samples, only post-peak T cell repertoires were studied. Elevations in Spike-specific TCR breadth and depth followed administration of two AZD1222 doses.

The chain links TRBV6-5 to TRBJ1-1; D call uncertain. The material was peripheral blood, obtained 28 days after the second AZD1222 dose. The sequence was obtained from an adult who received the AZD1222 COVID-19 vaccine. The CDR3 spells CASSYSERRAGTEAFF. CDR3 in DNA: TGTGCCAGCAGTTACTCGGAGAGGAGGGCCGGCACTGAAGCTTTCTTT.